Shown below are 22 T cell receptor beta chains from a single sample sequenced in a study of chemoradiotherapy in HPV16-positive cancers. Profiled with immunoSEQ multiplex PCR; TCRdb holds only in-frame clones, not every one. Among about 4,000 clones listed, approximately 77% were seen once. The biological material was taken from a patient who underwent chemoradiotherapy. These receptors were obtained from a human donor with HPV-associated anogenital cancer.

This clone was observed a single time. CDR3 bases: TGTGCCAGCAGACTCCGGGGCGGGGTGATCACCGGGGAGCTGTTTTTT. The encoded protein is CASRLRGGVITGELFF. V is TRBV7-2 and J is TRBJ2-2; weak D call: TRBD2 (6 bases). V shed 6 bases and J shed 4 bases, with 18 bases lying between them. The CDR3 spans 16 residues. In germline, CDR1 is SGHTA, CDR2 FQGNSA.

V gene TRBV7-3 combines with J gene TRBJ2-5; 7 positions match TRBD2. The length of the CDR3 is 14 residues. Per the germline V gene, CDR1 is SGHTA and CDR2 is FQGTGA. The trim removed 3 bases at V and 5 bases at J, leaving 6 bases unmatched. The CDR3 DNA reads TGTGCCAGCAGCTTCGCGGGGGATACTGAGACCCAGTACTTC. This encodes CASSFAGDTETQYF.

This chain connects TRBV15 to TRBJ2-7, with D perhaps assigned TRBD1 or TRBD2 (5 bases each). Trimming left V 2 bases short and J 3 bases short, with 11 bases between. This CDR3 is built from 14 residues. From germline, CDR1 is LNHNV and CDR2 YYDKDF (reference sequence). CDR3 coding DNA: TGTGCCACCAGCAGACAGGGAGCCCACTACGAGCAGTACTTC. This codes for CATSRQGAHYEQYF. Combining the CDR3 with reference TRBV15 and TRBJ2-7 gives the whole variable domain DAMVIQNPRYQVTQFGKPVTLSCSQTLNHNVMYWYQQKSSQAPKLLFHYYDKDFNNEADTPDNFQSRRPNTSFCFLDIRSPGLGDTAMYLCATSRQGAHYEQYFGPGTRLTVT.

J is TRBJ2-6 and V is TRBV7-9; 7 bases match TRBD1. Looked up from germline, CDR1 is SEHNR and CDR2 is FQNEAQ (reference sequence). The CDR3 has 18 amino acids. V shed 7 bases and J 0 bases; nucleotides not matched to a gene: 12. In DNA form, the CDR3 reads TGTGCCAGCATCTTTAGGGGGCTTACCCTCTCTGGGGCCAACGTCCTGACTTTC. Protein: CASIFRGLTLSGANVLTF.

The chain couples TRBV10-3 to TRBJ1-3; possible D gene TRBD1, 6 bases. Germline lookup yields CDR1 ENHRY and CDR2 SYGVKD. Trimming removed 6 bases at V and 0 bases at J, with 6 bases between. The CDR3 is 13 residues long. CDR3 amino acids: CAIRDSSGNTIYF. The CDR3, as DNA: TGTGCCATCAGGGACAGCTCTGGAAACACCATATATTTT.

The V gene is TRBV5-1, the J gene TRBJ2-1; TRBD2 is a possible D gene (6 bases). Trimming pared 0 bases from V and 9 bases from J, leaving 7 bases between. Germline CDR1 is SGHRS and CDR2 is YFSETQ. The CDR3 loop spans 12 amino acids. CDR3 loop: CASSLGGVEQFF. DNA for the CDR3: TGCGCCAGCAGCTTGGGGGGGGTTGAGCAGTTCTTC. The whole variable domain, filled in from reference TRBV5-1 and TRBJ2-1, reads KAGVTQTPRYLIKTRGQQVTLSCSPISGHRSVSWYQQTPGQGLQFLFEYFSETQRNKGNFPGRFSGRQFSNSRSEMNVSTLELGDSALYLCASSLGGVEQFFGPGTRLTVL.

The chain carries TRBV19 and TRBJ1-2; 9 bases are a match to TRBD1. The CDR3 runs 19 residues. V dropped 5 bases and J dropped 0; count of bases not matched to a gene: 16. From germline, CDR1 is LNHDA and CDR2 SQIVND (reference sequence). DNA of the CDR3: TGTGCCAGTAGTCCCGACACGACACTGGGACAGGGAGCTAACTATGGCTACACCTTC. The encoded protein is CASSPDTTLGQGANYGYTF. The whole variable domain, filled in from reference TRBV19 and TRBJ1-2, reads DGGITQSPKYLFRKEGQNVTLSCEQNLNHDAMYWYRQDPGQGLRLIYYSQIVNDFQKGDIAEGYSVSREKKESFPLTVTSAQKNPTAFYLCASSPDTTLGQGANYGYTFGSGTRLTVV.

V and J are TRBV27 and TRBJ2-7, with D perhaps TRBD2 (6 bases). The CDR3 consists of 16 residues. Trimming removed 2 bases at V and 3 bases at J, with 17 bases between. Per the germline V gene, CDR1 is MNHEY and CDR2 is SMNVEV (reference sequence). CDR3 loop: CASSLASLLAFYEQYF. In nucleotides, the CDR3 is TGTGCCAGCAGTTTAGCGTCCCTACTAGCTTTCTACGAGCAGTACTTC.

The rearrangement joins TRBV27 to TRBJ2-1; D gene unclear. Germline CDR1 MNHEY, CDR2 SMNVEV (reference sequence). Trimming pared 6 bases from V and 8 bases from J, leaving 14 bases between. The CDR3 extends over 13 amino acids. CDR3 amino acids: CASSRLNRHEQFF. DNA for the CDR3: TGTGCCAGCAGCCGCTTAAACCGTCATGAGCAGTTCTTC.

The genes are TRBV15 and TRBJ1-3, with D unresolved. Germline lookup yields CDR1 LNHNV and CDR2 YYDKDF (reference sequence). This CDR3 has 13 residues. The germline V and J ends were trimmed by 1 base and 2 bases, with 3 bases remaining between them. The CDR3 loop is CATSRGTGNTIYF. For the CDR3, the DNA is TGTGCCACCAGCAGAGGGACTGGAAACACCATATATTTT.

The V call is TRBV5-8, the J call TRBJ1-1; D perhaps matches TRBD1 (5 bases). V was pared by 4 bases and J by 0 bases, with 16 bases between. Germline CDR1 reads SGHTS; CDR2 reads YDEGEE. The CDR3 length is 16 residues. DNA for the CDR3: TGTGCCAGCAGCCTGGGGCTGGGGGATTTGAACACTGAAGCTTTCTTT. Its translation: CASSLGLGDLNTEAFF.

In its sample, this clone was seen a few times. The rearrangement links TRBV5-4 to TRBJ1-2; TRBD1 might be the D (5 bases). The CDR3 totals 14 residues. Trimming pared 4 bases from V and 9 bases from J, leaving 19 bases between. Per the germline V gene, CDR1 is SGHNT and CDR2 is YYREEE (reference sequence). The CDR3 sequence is CASSPGVGAGSYTF. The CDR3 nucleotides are TGTGCCAGCAGCCCCGGGGTTGGGGCGGGGAGCTACACCTTC.

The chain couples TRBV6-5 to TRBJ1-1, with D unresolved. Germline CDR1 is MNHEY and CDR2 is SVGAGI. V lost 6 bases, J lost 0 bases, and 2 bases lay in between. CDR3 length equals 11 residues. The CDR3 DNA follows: TGTGCCAGCAGGGTGAACACTGAAGCTTTCTTT. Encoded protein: CASRVNTEAFF.

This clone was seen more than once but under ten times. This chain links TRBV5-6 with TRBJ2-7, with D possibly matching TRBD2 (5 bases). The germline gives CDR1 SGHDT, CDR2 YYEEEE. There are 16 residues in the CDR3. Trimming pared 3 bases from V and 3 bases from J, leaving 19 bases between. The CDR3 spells CASSSPSAGLVYEQYF. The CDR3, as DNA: TGTGCCAGCAGCTCTCCCAGCGCAGGACTTGTCTACGAGCAGTACTTC.

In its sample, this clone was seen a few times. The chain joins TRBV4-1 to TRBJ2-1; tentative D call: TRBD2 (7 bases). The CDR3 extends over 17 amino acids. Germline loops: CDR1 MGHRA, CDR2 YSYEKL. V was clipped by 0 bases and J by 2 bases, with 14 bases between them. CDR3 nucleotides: TGCGCCAGCAGCCAAGATCAAGGGGGAGGGGCCTACAATGAGCAGTTCTTC. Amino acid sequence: CASSQDQGGGAYNEQFF.

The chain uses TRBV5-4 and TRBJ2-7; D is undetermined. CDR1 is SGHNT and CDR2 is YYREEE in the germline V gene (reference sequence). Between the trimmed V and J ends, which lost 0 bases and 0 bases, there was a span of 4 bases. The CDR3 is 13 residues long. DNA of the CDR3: TGTGCCAGCAGCTTGGGGGTCTCCTACGAGCAGTACTTC. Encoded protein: CASSLGVSYEQYF.

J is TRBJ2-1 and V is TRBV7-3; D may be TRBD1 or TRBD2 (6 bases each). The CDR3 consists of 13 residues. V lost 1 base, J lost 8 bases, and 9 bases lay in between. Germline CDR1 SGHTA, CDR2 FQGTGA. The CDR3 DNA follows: TGTGCCAGCAGCTTAAGGGGGGCCGATGAGCAGTTCTTC. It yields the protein CASSLRGADEQFF.

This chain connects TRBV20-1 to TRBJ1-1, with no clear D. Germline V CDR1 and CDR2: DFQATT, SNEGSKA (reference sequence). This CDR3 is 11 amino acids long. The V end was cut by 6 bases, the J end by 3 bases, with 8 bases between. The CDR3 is CSAELDTEAFF. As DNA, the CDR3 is TGCAGTGCCGAGCTTGACACTGAAGCTTTCTTT.

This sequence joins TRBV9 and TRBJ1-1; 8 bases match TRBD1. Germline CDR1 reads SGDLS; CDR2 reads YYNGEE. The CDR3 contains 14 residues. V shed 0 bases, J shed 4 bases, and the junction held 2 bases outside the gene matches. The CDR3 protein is CASSVGTGPTEAFF. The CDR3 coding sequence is TGTGCCAGCAGCGTAGGGACAGGGCCCACTGAAGCTTTCTTT.

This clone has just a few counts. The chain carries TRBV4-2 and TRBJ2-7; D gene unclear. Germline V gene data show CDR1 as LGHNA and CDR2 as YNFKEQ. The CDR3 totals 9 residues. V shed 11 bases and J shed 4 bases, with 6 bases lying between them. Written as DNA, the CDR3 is TGTGCCTCAAGGTACGAGCAGTACTTC. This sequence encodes CASRYEQYF.

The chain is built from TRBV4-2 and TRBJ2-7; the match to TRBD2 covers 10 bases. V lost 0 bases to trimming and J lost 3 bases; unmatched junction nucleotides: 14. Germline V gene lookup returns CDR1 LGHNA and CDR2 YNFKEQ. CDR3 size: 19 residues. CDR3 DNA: TGTGCCAGCAGCCAAGATGCGGAGCGGGAGGGCCCGGGTGACTACGAGCAGTACTTC. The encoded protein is CASSQDAEREGPGDYEQYF.

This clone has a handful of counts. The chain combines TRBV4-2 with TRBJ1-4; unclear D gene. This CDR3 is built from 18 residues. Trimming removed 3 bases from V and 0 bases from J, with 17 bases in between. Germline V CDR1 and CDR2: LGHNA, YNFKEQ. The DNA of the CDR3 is TGTGCCAGCAGCCAGGCCCTTGGTAGGCTGACAACTAATGAAAAACTGTTTTTT. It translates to CASSQALGRLTTNEKLFF.